Sequencing of this T cell receptor beta chain was carried out in a study of cytomegalovirus exposure and HLA in healthy donors. As for the study in general: Approximately 190 million T cells yielded 100 million or so unique TCR beta sequences in earlier analysis.

Both 60 Vbeta primers and 13 Jbeta primers went into the PCR. Sequencing used immunoSEQ multiplex PCR; TCRdb keeps in-frame clones, though not all of them. The table shows about 180,000 clones, with about 80% occurring only once. With 3 bases clipped from V and 7 bases from J, the junction kept 16 bases outside the gene matches. The CDR3 has 17 amino acids. Germline assignment: CDR1 MDHEN and CDR2 SYDVKM. Sequenced material: PBMCs. The sequence came from a woman between 45 and 65 years old in good health and CMV-seropositive. The chain recombines TRBV28 with TRBJ2-5; 8 bases line up with TRBD2. The CDR3 DNA sequence: TGTGCCAGCAGTTTGCCCCCTGGGCGGGGGGCGGCAGGGACCCAGTACTTC. Translating gives CASSLPPGRGAAGTQYF. Based on the CDR3 plus reference TRBV28 and TRBJ2-5, the full variable domain is DVKVTQSSRYLVKRTGEKVFLECVQDMDHENMFWYRQDPGLGLRLIYFSYDVKMKEKGDIPEGYSVSREKKERFSLILESASTNQTSMYLCASSLPPGRGAAGTQYFGPGTRLLVL.